The 31 T cell receptor beta chains reported below all come from one sample, sequenced in a study of glioma-infiltrating T cells. The iRepertoire nested amplicon-rescue multiplex PCR amplified TCR alpha and beta CDR3s from RNA. TCRdb redid the calling of the multiplex PCR reads with MiXCR, one entry per CDR3 protein. The sample contains under 130,000 distinct CDR3 sequences, around 31% of which appear only once. Specimen: glioma tissue, nonneoplastic brain tissue, or PBMCs (not recorded which). These receptors all stem from a human donor with low-grade glioma or glioblastoma, undergoing nonglioma brain surgery, or in good health (not recorded which).

This clonotype was found many times. The V gene is TRBV12-3 or TRBV12-4, the J gene TRBJ1-1; D not certain. The CDR3 contains 11 residues. V lost 6 bases and J lost 3, with 5 bases in between. The CDR3: CASRLYTEAFF. The CDR3 DNA reads as TGTGCCAGCAGGCTCTACACTGAAGCTTTCTTT.

Note on this clonotype: This CDR3 fails to terminate in the conserved phenylalanine or tryptophan, so it likely reflects a read error. The rearrangement joins TRBV13 to TRBJ1-2, with 7 bases that match TRBD1. The ends lost 0 bases at V and 5 bases at J; junction bases unmatched: 9. The CDR3 is made up of 16 amino acids. Germline-derived CDR1 and CDR2 are PRHDT and FYEKMQ (reference sequence). The CDR3: CASSLGRQGAWYGYTL. The CDR3 DNA follows: TGTGCCAGCAGCTTAGGAAGACAGGGAGCGTGGTATGGCTACACCCTC.

J is TRBJ2-3 and V is TRBV5-6; D is unclear. Per germline, CDR1 SGHDT and CDR2 YYEEEE. The CDR3 length is 14 residues. The germline V and J ends were trimmed by 2 bases and 1 base, with 8 bases remaining between them. CDR3 sequence (DNA): TGTGCCAGCAGCTTCTCAGCGTGCACAGATACGCAGTATTTT. Protein product: CASSFSACTDTQYF. Supplemented by reference TRBV5-6 and TRBJ2-3, the full variable domain reads DAGVTQSPTHLIKTRGQQVTLRCSPKSGHDTVSWYQQALGQGPQFIFQYYEEEERQRGNFPDRFSGHQFPNYSSELNVNALLLGDSALYLCASSFSACTDTQYFGPGTRLTVL.

This clonotype has at least ten counts. This chain links TRBV6-1 with TRBJ2-7, with D tentatively TRBD1 (5 bases). V gave up 5 bases and J gave up 0 bases, with 11 bases separating them. This CDR3 spans 14 amino acids. Germline lookup yields CDR1 MNHNS and CDR2 SASEGT. CDR3 coding DNA: TGTGCCAGCAGTTTCACAGGCCTCTCCTACGAGCAGTACTTC. Translated: CASSFTGLSYEQYF.

This clonotype was observed at least ten times. V usage is TRBV27 and J usage is TRBJ1-1, with D uncertain. Trimming left V 6 bases short and J 1 base short, with 15 bases between. Germline V CDR1 and CDR2: MNHEY, SMNVEV (reference sequence). This CDR3 has 15 amino acids. CDR3 in amino acids: CASSPLRLSNTEAFF. Here the CDR3 DNA reads TGTGCCAGCAGCCCCTTGCGCTTGTCGAACACTGAAGCTTTCTTT.

The V and J genes are TRBV27 and TRBJ1-1; D call uncertain. This CDR3 is built from 12 residues. V lost 6 bases and J 1 base, leaving 6 bases between the germline ends. The germline V gene encodes CDR1 MNHEY and CDR2 SMNVEV (reference sequence). CDR3 region: CASRYENTEAFF. The CDR3 DNA reads TGTGCCAGCAGGTACGAGAACACTGAAGCTTTCTTT.

Ten or more counts support this clonotype. This chain connects TRBV5-1 to TRBJ1-1; D gene ambiguous. There are 14 residues in the CDR3. V was clipped by 0 bases and J by 0 bases, with 6 bases between them. Germline-derived CDR1 and CDR2 are SGHRS and YFSETQ. For the CDR3, the DNA is TGCGCCAGCAGCTTGGATTGGGTGAACACTGAAGCTTTCTTT. Translated, it gives CASSLDWVNTEAFF. The full variable domain, in which reference TRBV5-1 and TRBJ1-1 provide the parts outside the CDR3, is KAGVTQTPRYLIKTRGQQVTLSCSPISGHRSVSWYQQTPGQGLQFLFEYFSETQRNKGNFPGRFSGRQFSNSRSEMNVSTLELGDSALYLCASSLDWVNTEAFFGQGTRLTVV.

This clonotype was recorded at least ten times. The chain combines TRBV7-6 with TRBJ2-7; no clear D gene. V was shortened by 5 bases and J by 6 bases, with 11 bases between the two germline ends. The CDR3 has 12 residues. The V gene's germline CDR1 is SGHVS and CDR2 FNYEAQ. The CDR3 region is CASSRSEAEQYF. In DNA, the CDR3 is TGTGCCAGCAGCCGAAGTGAGGCCGAGCAGTACTTC.

This clonotype was detected once. The junction does not match germline at one end; this may be a read error. The chain carries TRBV18 and TRBJ2-5, with D unclear. Per the germline V gene, CDR1 is KGHSH and CDR2 is LQKENI. CDR3 length equals 13 residues. The CDR3 loop reads CPSSPPAKETQYF. The CDR3 DNA reads TGTCCCAGCTCACCACCGGCAAAAGAGACCCAGTACTTC.

As regards this clonotype: A much larger clone lies a single base off, so this may be a read error. The gene calls are TRBV28 and TRBJ1-2, with no clear D. This CDR3 region has 14 residues. In germline, CDR1 is MDHEN, CDR2 SYDVKM. Here the CDR3 reads CVSTPEGRGYGYTF. CDR3 nucleotides: TGTGTCAGCACTCCTGAAGGACGGGGCTATGGCTACACCTTC.

In this sample, this clonotype turned up many times. The genes are TRBV28 and TRBJ2-3; TRBD2 aligns across 7 bases. Germline values: CDR1 MDHEN, CDR2 SYDVKM. This CDR3 comprises 11 residues. With V trimmed by 8 bases and J by 4 bases, 0 bases remained unmatched. In DNA, the CDR3 is TGTGCCAGCCGGGGGGCAGATACGCAGTATTTT. Amino acids: CASRGADTQYF. Full variable domain (outside the CDR3, taken from reference TRBV28 and TRBJ2-3): DVKVTQSSRYLVKRTGEKVFLECVQDMDHENMFWYRQDPGLGLRLIYFSYDVKMKEKGDIPEGYSVSREKKERFSLILESASTNQTSMYLCASRGADTQYFGPGTRLTVL.

The chain combines TRBV12-3 or TRBV12-4 with TRBJ1-5, with 10 bases fitting TRBD1. The CDR3 runs 15 residues. Trimming at V came to 6 bases and at J to 6 bases, leaving 8 bases not matched to a gene. The CDR3 DNA sequence: TGTGCCAGCAGGACCGGGACAGGGGTTTCTCAGCCCCAGCATTTT. Its translation: CASRTGTGVSQPQHF.

There are many counts of this clonotype. CDR3 DNA sequence: TGCAGCGTTGGGAACACTGAAGCTTTCTTT. It specifies CSVGNTEAFF. The V call is TRBV29-1, the J call TRBJ1-1, with D uncertain. The V end lost 4 bases, the J end lost 1 base, and 1 base lay between the germline ends. This CDR3 is built from 10 residues. The V gene's germline CDR1 is SQVTM and CDR2 ANQGSEA.

This clonotype has only one observation. A much larger clone differs by one base, so this may be a read error. The conserved final phenylalanine or tryptophan is absent from the CDR3, which likely points to a read error. The gene calls are TRBV20-1 and TRBJ1-6; 9 bases agree with TRBD1. V lost 5 bases to trimming and J lost 11 bases; unmatched junction nucleotides: 10. CDR1 is DFQATT, CDR2 SNEGSKA, per germline (reference sequence). This CDR3 has 14 residues. DNA of the CDR3: TGCAGTGCTGGTACAGGGGGCGGCTCGGCACCCCTCCACTCT. Its translation is CSAGTGGGSAPLHS.

The chain employs TRBV7-2 and TRBJ1-6, with D unresolved. The length of the CDR3 is 15 residues. The germline gives CDR1 SGHTA, CDR2 FQGNSA. Trimming removed 2 bases from V and 9 bases from J, with 14 bases in between. CDR3 sequence reads: CASSLSHGEVSPLHF. The CDR3, as DNA: TGTGCCAGCAGCTTATCGCATGGCGAGGTTTCACCCCTCCACTTT.

The V gene is TRBV7-9, the J gene TRBJ2-4, with D perhaps matching TRBD1 (5 bases). Trimming stripped 5 bases from V and 4 bases from J, with 9 bases between. The CDR3 runs 13 residues. CDR1 is SEHNR, CDR2 FQNEAQ, per germline (reference sequence). The CDR3 reads CASSPRQKNIQYF. The CDR3 DNA is TGTGCCAGCAGCCCTCGACAGAAAAACATTCAGTACTTC.

This clonotype has a handful of counts. J is TRBJ1-1 and V is TRBV12-3 or TRBV12-4; 7 bases agree with TRBD1. Trimming removed 5 bases from V and 7 bases from J; junction bases left unmatched: 10. This CDR3 is 14 amino acids long. The chain's CDR3 is CASSPNRQGGEAFF. The CDR3 DNA reads as TGTGCCAGCAGTCCTAACCGACAGGGAGGTGAAGCTTTCTTT.

This clonotype has a count of ten or more. The V gene is TRBV4-3, the J gene TRBJ1-5; D remains ambiguous. CDR3 length: 13 residues. V lost 1 base and J lost 6, with 7 bases in between. Germline V CDR1 and CDR2: LGHNA, YSLEER. This CDR3 reads CASSQGLAQPQHF. CDR3 nucleotides: TGCGCCAGCAGCCAAGGTCTCGCTCAGCCCCAGCATTTT.

On this clonotype itself: This sequence may be a read error, since a much larger clone differs from it by one base. The chain employs TRBV6-1 and TRBJ2-1; no reliable D call. Germline CDR1 and CDR2: MNHNS and SASEGT. V shed 6 bases and J shed 2 bases, with 20 bases lying between them. The CDR3 spans 17 residues. The CDR3, as DNA: TGTGCCAGCAGCATCCGACCGTTGGGGATCCCCTACAATGAGCAGTTCTTC. This codes for CASSIRPLGIPYNEQFF.

This clonotype was seen repeatedly, ten times or more. The V gene is TRBV2, the J gene TRBJ2-5, with 8 bases fitting TRBD2. CDR3 length equals 13 residues. Germline V gene sequence: CDR1 SNHLY, CDR2 FYNNEI. Trimming cost V 8 bases and J 4 bases; bases outside gene matches: 6. This chain's CDR3 is CASGGSGVETQYF. In DNA form, the CDR3 reads TGTGCCAGCGGTGGTAGCGGGGTAGAGACCCAGTACTTC.

This clonotype showed up many times. V is TRBV10-3 and J is TRBJ2-1; maybe TRBD2 (5 bases). This CDR3 region has 15 residues. V was shortened by 2 bases and J by 6 bases, with 14 bases between the two germline ends. Germline V CDR1 and CDR2: ENHRY, SYGVKD. The CDR3 is CAISEGLADRNEQFF. CDR3 coding DNA: TGTGCCATCAGTGAGGGGCTAGCTGACCGCAATGAGCAGTTCTTC.

This clonotype was found many times. The gene calls are TRBV29-1 and TRBJ1-2; 10 nucleotides match TRBD1. The germline CDR1 and CDR2 sequences are SQVTM and ANQGSEA. V shed 8 bases, J shed 7 bases, and the junction held 7 bases outside the gene matches. This CDR3 has 12 residues. The CDR3 here is CSFTTGGGGYTF. In DNA form, the CDR3 reads TGCAGCTTTACGACAGGGGGCGGTGGCTACACCTTC.

The rearrangement uses TRBV19 and TRBJ1-5, with D uncertain. The CDR3 sequence is 14 residues long. V lost 4 bases to trimming and J lost 2 bases, with 9 bases between them. CDR1 and CDR2 from the germline V gene are LNHDA and SQIVND (reference sequence). CDR3 region: CASSTSWGNQPQHF. The CDR3 nucleotides are TGTGCCAGTAGTACCTCTTGGGGCAATCAGCCCCAGCATTTT. The full variable domain, with the rest looked up from reference TRBV19 and TRBJ1-5, is DGGITQSPKYLFRKEGQNVTLSCEQNLNHDAMYWYRQDPGQGLRLIYYSQIVNDFQKGDIAEGYSVSREKKESFPLTVTSAQKNPTAFYLCASSTSWGNQPQHFGDGTRLSIL.

The J gene is TRBJ1-5, the V gene TRBV29-1; D call uncertain. With 4 bases removed from V and 1 base from J, the gap between germline ends came to 11 bases. The CDR3 runs 14 residues. Germline-derived CDR1 and CDR2 are SQVTM and ANQGSEA. For the CDR3, the DNA is TGCAGCGTTGCTGAGGGAGGGAGCAATCAGCCCCAGCATTTT. Translated, it gives CSVAEGGSNQPQHF.

As to this clonotype: This may come from a read error, since a much larger clone is one base off. This chain connects TRBV2 to TRBJ1-3, with 10 positions matching TRBD1. Germline loops: CDR1 SNHLY, CDR2 FYNNEI. The CDR3 is 15 amino acids. With V trimmed by 6 bases and J by 0 bases, 2 bases remained unmatched. CDR3: CASRGQGGSGNTIYF. As DNA, the CDR3 is TGTGCCAGCAGAGGACAGGGGGGCTCTGGAAACACCATATATTTT. The complete variable domain, with remaining parts taken from reference TRBV2 and TRBJ1-3, reads EPEVTQTPSHQVTQMGQEVILRCVPISNHLYFYWYRQILGQKVEFLVSFYNNEISEKSEIFDDQFSVERPDGSNFTLKIRSTKLEDSAMYFCASRGQGGSGNTIYFGEGSWLTVV.

The rearrangement links TRBV12-3 or TRBV12-4 to TRBJ1-5; no clear D gene. This CDR3 has 14 amino acids. Trimming took 1 base from V and 6 from J, leaving 10 bases between them. The CDR3 region has the DNA TGTGCCAGCAGTTTAGGGAAGAAGAGTCAGCCCCAGCATTTT. As protein: CASSLGKKSQPQHF.

This clonotype was recorded many times. V is TRBV7-9 and J is TRBJ1-1, with D uncertain. The CDR3 runs to 12 residues. With 5 bases removed from V and 4 bases from J, the gap between germline ends came to 8 bases. Looked up from germline, CDR1 is SEHNR and CDR2 is FQNEAQ (reference sequence). CDR3 sequence reads: CASSPPVTEAFF. DNA for the CDR3: TGTGCCAGCAGCCCGCCGGTCACTGAAGCTTTCTTT.

In this sample, this clonotype turned up many times. The chain carries TRBV6-1 and TRBJ2-7, with D possibly TRBD2 on 5 matching bases. This CDR3 spans 14 amino acids. Germline V gene sequence: CDR1 MNHNS, CDR2 SASEGT. V lost 5 bases and J lost 2, with 13 bases in between. The CDR3 loop is CASSFVSGAYEQYF. The CDR3 DNA is TGTGCCAGCAGTTTCGTATCCGGGGCCTACGAGCAGTACTTC.

Many counts were recorded for this clonotype. This chain joins TRBV12-3 or TRBV12-4 and TRBJ1-1; D gene uncertain. V was clipped by 6 bases and J by 8 bases, with 13 bases between them. The CDR3 sequence is 12 residues long. The CDR3 DNA reads TGTGCCAGCAGCCCTAGTTGGTTGGAAGCTTTCTTT. It codes for CASSPSWLEAFF.

The chain carries TRBV19 and TRBJ2-3, with TRBD2 identical over 13 bases. The CDR3 contains 18 residues. With V trimmed by 6 bases and J by 0 bases, 9 bases remained unmatched. Germline CDR1 LNHDA, CDR2 SQIVND (reference sequence). CDR3 in amino acids: CASSLTSGGALSTDTQYF. DNA for the CDR3: TGTGCCAGTAGCCTTACTAGCGGGGGGGCCCTGAGCACAGATACGCAGTATTTT.

This clonotype was observed at least ten times. The gene calls are TRBV20-1 and TRBJ2-3, with a weak D call TRBD2 (7 bases). The CDR3 loop spans 13 amino acids. CDR1 is DFQATT, CDR2 SNEGSKA, per germline (reference sequence). V was pared by 6 bases and J by 6 bases, with 16 bases between. This chain's CDR3 is CSAGGGAWDTQYF. Written as DNA, the CDR3 is TGCAGTGCCGGTGGGGGGGCGTGGGATACGCAGTATTTT.